These 23 T cell receptor beta chains came from one sample sequenced in a study of CD8 T cells in ankylosing spondylitis. TCRdb reprocessed the 5' RACE reads with MiXCR, giving one entry per CDR3 protein. This sample has 220,000 or so distinct CDR3 sequences, with 8% to 11% found just once. Source material: blood, either unsorted or a sorted T cell fraction (not recorded which). The receptors shown here come from a male donor with ankylosing spondylitis or in good health (not recorded which).

This clonotype was seen more than once but under ten times. The CDR3 loop reads CASSPSRGTGDEKLFF. For the CDR3, the DNA is TGTGCCAGCAGTCCCTCAAGGGGGACAGGGGATGAAAAACTGTTTTTT. V gene TRBV12-3 or TRBV12-4 combines with J gene TRBJ1-4; TRBD1 matches at 10 bases. This CDR3 is built from 16 residues. V lost 5 bases, J lost 6 bases, and 9 bases stayed unmatched.

This clonotype was counted only a few times. The rearrangement joins TRBV20-1 to TRBJ1-2, with a weak D call TRBD1 (5 bases). The CDR3 is made up of 15 amino acids. In germline, CDR1 is DFQATT, CDR2 SNEGSKA (reference sequence). With 3 bases removed from V and 4 bases from J, the gap between germline ends came to 18 bases. This CDR3 is CSASKTGAVVYGYTF. DNA of the CDR3: TGCAGTGCTAGTAAAACAGGCGCCGTCGTCTATGGCTACACCTTC.

This clonotype has just a few counts. CDR3 sequence: CASTPGRGHAWSPLHF. DNA of the CDR3: TGTGCCAGCACCCCCGGGCGGGGCCACGCTTGGTCACCCCTCCACTTT. This chain links TRBV6-1 with TRBJ1-6; the D gene is possibly TRBD1 (5 bases). Germline V gives CDR1 MNHNS, CDR2 SASEGT. The CDR3 extends over 16 amino acids. Trimming pared 7 bases from V and 10 bases from J, leaving 23 bases between.

This clonotype was seen a handful of times. J is TRBJ2-7 and V is TRBV3-1; no clear D gene. This CDR3 comprises 12 residues. The germline V and J ends were trimmed by 5 bases and 9 bases, with 14 bases remaining between them. Germline CDR1 and CDR2: LGHDT and YNNKEL (reference sequence). The CDR3, as DNA: TGTGCCAGCAGCGGTCACTTGAGCGTGCAGTACTTC. This codes for CASSGHLSVQYF.

This clonotype has only a few counts. The rearrangement joins TRBV5-1 to TRBJ1-4, with D perhaps TRBD1 (5 bases). This CDR3 contains 13 residues. Germline values: CDR1 SGHRS, CDR2 YFSETQ. Trimming removed 1 base at V and 8 bases at J, with 9 bases between. CDR3 bases: TGCGCCAGCAGCTTGACCGGGACCGAAAAACTGTTTTTT. Its translation: CASSLTGTEKLFF.

This clonotype was counted only a few times. The CDR3 sequence: CASSPTGGAYGYTF. The CDR3 DNA reads as TGTGCCAGCAGTCCTACAGGGGGGGCCTATGGCTACACCTTC. The chain uses TRBV27 and TRBJ1-2; 8 nucleotides match TRBD1. The V and J ends lost 5 bases and 4 bases, in that order; junction bases with no gene match: 6. This CDR3 comprises 14 residues. Germline V gene data show CDR1 as MNHEY and CDR2 as SMNVEV (reference sequence).

The sample holds a few counts of this clonotype. The J gene is TRBJ2-1, the V gene TRBV5-1, with D perhaps TRBD2 (6 bases). With 2 bases removed from V and 9 bases from J, the gap between germline ends came to 18 bases. The CDR3 length is 15 residues. Per germline, CDR1 SGHRS and CDR2 YFSETQ. The CDR3, as DNA: TGCGCCAGCAGCTTTCCCCAGGGCTCCGGGGGTGAGCAGTTCTTC. This translates into CASSFPQGSGGEQFF. Supplemented by reference TRBV5-1 and TRBJ2-1, the full variable domain reads KAGVTQTPRYLIKTRGQQVTLSCSPISGHRSVSWYQQTPGQGLQFLFEYFSETQRNKGNFPGRFSGRQFSNSRSEMNVSTLELGDSALYLCASSFPQGSGGEQFFGPGTRLTVL.

In its sample, this clonotype was seen many times. The chain links TRBV20-1 to TRBJ1-2; D unclear. Germline assignment: CDR1 DFQATT and CDR2 SNEGSKA (reference sequence). Trimming pared 5 bases from V and 4 bases from J, leaving 11 bases between. This CDR3 is 12 amino acids long. CDR3 amino acids: CSAGKTVYGYTF. In nucleotides, the CDR3 is TGCAGTGCTGGAAAGACCGTCTATGGCTACACCTTC.

This clonotype turned up a few times. The chain joins TRBV19 to TRBJ2-5, with D tentatively TRBD1 (5 bases). V shed 6 bases and J shed 5 bases, with 16 bases lying between them. From germline, CDR1 is LNHDA and CDR2 SQIVND (reference sequence). CDR3 size: 14 residues. Written as DNA, the CDR3 is TGTGCCAGTAGCAGTGGTTCCAGGGCGGAGACCCAGTACTTC. This codes for CASSSGSRAETQYF.

This clonotype showed up many times. The chain links TRBV20-1 to TRBJ2-2, with 9 bases fitting TRBD1. Germline loops: CDR1 DFQATT, CDR2 SNEGSKA (reference sequence). The CDR3 sequence is 14 residues long. The trim removed 2 bases at V and 7 bases at J, leaving 5 bases unmatched. CDR3 DNA sequence: TGCAGTGCTAGACCTCCGGGACAGGGCGGGGAGCTGTTTTTT. Protein sequence: CSARPPGQGGELFF.

The rearrangement joins TRBV7-2 to TRBJ2-5; 9 bases match TRBD1. The CDR3 has 14 residues. CDR1 is SGHTA, CDR2 FQGNSA, per germline. V dropped 6 bases and J dropped 4; count of bases not matched to a gene: 6. CDR3 DNA sequence: TGTGCCAGCAGACAAGAGGACAGGGGAGAGACCCAGTACTTC. Translated, it gives CASRQEDRGETQYF.

This chain connects TRBV27 to TRBJ2-2; 12 positions match TRBD1. Trimming took 4 bases from V and 8 from J; bases not matched to a gene: 8. The CDR3 is 16 amino acids. Looked up from germline, CDR1 is MNHEY and CDR2 is SMNVEV (reference sequence). This CDR3 reads CASSSTGTGGVGELFF. As DNA, the CDR3 is TGTGCCAGCAGTTCCACCGGGACAGGGGGCGTTGGGGAGCTGTTTTTT.

Ten or more counts support this clonotype. V is TRBV12-3 or TRBV12-4 and J is TRBJ1-2; 7 positions agree with TRBD1. CDR3 length equals 15 residues. The trim removed 3 bases at V and 0 bases at J, leaving 4 bases unmatched. The CDR3 spells CASSFADRANYGYTF. CDR3 nucleotides: TGTGCCAGCAGTTTCGCCGACAGGGCTAACTATGGCTACACCTTC.

At least ten counts were recorded for this clonotype. The rearrangement links TRBV12-3 or TRBV12-4 to TRBJ1-5; 8 bases match TRBD1. The CDR3 runs 16 residues. With 6 bases clipped from V and 7 bases from J, the junction kept 14 bases outside the gene matches. CDR3 residues: CASRLGQGAGGQPQHF. CDR3 DNA sequence: TGTGCCAGCAGACTAGGGCAGGGGGCGGGAGGACAGCCCCAGCATTTT.

This chain's CDR3 is CATKEVNSPLHF. The CDR3 bases are TGTGCCACAAAGGAGGTGAATTCACCCCTCCACTTT. The rearrangement joins TRBV6-5 to TRBJ1-6; D not resolved. The CDR3 is 12 residues long. V was trimmed by 10 bases and J by 7 bases, leaving 11 bases between them. The germline V gene has CDR1 MNHEY and CDR2 SVGAGI.

This chain joins TRBV24-1 and TRBJ2-7; D gene ambiguous. V lost 4 bases, J lost 4 bases, and 4 bases lay in between. The CDR3 has 11 residues. Germline lookup yields CDR1 KGHDR and CDR2 SFDVKD. The CDR3 nucleotides read TGTGCCACCAGTGACCAGTACGAGCAGTACTTC. It codes for CATSDQYEQYF.

The sample holds many counts of this clonotype. The V and J genes are TRBV6-1 and TRBJ2-7, with 7 bases that match TRBD1. The CDR3 covers 16 residues. The V and J ends lost 7 bases and 3 bases, in that order; junction bases with no gene match: 15. Germline CDR1 and CDR2: MNHNS and SASEGT. The CDR3 region is CASTPGQRSFSYEQYF. CDR3 in DNA: TGTGCCAGCACCCCGGGACAGCGGTCCTTCAGCTACGAGCAGTACTTC.

This clonotype was observed many times. The chain is built from TRBV5-1 and TRBJ1-2, with D possibly matching TRBD1 (5 bases). V dropped 4 bases and J dropped 8 bases, with 15 bases sitting between them. The CDR3 covers 13 residues. The germline V gene encodes CDR1 SGHRS and CDR2 YFSETQ. Here the CDR3 DNA reads TGCGCCAGCAGCCCGTATGGGACGGGCGGCTACACCTTC. This encodes CASSPYGTGGYTF.

The CDR3 loop reads CASSGQLGPYNEQFF. For the CDR3, the DNA is TGTGCCAGCAGTGGACAGCTCGGGCCCTACAATGAGCAGTTCTTC. V usage is TRBV12-3 or TRBV12-4 and J usage is TRBJ2-1; TRBD1 might be the D (6 bases). V lost 5 bases, J lost 2 bases, and 13 bases lay in between. The CDR3 is made up of 15 amino acids.

This clonotype has just a few counts. The chain couples TRBV15 to TRBJ2-1, with 7 bases that match TRBD1. V dropped 5 bases and J dropped 8; count of bases not matched to a gene: 15. This CDR3 has 16 residues. Germline CDR1 LNHNV, CDR2 YYDKDF (reference sequence). The CDR3 DNA sequence: TGTGCCACCAGCGAGCTGGGACAGTCCCCTGAGGATGAGCAGTTCTTC. Translation gives CATSELGQSPEDEQFF.

There are many counts of this clonotype. The chain uses TRBV20-1 and TRBJ2-1, with TRBD2 identical over 8 bases. The CDR3 runs to 15 residues. V shed 6 bases and J 2 bases; nucleotides not matched to a gene: 9. Germline values: CDR1 DFQATT, CDR2 SNEGSKA (reference sequence). The CDR3 DNA is TGCAGTGCCCCTCTTCCGCGGGGGGCCTACAATGAGCAGTTCTTC. Its protein product is CSAPLPRGAYNEQFF.

The chain recombines TRBV5-1 with TRBJ1-6; no reliable D call. V lost 0 bases and J 5 bases, leaving 9 bases between the germline ends. Looked up from germline, CDR1 is SGHRS and CDR2 is YFSETQ. The CDR3 covers 15 residues. The CDR3 spells CASSLGQPNNSPLHF. CDR3 sequence (DNA): TGCGCCAGCAGCTTGGGCCAGCCAAATAATTCACCCCTCCACTTT.

This clonotype was found many times. The V and J genes are TRBV5-1 and TRBJ1-2, with D hard to call. The germline V gene has CDR1 SGHRS and CDR2 YFSETQ. This CDR3 region has 14 residues. V lost 1 base and J lost 7, with 14 bases in between. The DNA for the CDR3 is TGCGCCAGCAGCTTGCGGTTAGAGGGCGGTGGCTACACCTTC. This codes for CASSLRLEGGGYTF.